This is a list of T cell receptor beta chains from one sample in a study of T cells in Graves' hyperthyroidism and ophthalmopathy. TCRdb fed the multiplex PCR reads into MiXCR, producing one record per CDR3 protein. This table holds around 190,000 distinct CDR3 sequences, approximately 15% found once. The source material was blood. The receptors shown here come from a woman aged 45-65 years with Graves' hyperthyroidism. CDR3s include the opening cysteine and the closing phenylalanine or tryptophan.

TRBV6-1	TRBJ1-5	CASGITGDNQPQHF
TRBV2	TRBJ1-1	CASNLRVVEAFF
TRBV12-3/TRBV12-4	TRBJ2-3	CASSLARLSDTQYF
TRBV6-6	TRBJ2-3	CASSYSLQVTNTDTQYF
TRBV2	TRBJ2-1	CASSTLAGRDEQFF
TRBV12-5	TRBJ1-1	CASGTAYNTEAFF
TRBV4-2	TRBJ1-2	CASSLQGKSYGYTF
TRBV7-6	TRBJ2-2	CASSLAVVEGIGELFF
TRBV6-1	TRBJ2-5	CASREAGGRLGTQYF
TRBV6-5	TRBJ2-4	CASSYSSEGDIQYF
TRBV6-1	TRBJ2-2	CASSSLPGQGADTGELFF
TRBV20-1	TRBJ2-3	CSARERTLLETDTQYF
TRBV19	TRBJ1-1	CASSWSGTPNTEAFF
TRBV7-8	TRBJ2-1	CASSIGLAGGDNEQFF
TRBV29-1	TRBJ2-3	CSVGSLSGTDTQYF
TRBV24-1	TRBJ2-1	CATREGSYNEQFF
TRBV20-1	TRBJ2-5	CSVRGAGSGETQYF
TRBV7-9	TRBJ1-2	CASSLDRSGYTF
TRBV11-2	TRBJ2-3	CASSLVAGKSADTQYF
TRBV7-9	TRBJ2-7	CASSFSGATYEQYF